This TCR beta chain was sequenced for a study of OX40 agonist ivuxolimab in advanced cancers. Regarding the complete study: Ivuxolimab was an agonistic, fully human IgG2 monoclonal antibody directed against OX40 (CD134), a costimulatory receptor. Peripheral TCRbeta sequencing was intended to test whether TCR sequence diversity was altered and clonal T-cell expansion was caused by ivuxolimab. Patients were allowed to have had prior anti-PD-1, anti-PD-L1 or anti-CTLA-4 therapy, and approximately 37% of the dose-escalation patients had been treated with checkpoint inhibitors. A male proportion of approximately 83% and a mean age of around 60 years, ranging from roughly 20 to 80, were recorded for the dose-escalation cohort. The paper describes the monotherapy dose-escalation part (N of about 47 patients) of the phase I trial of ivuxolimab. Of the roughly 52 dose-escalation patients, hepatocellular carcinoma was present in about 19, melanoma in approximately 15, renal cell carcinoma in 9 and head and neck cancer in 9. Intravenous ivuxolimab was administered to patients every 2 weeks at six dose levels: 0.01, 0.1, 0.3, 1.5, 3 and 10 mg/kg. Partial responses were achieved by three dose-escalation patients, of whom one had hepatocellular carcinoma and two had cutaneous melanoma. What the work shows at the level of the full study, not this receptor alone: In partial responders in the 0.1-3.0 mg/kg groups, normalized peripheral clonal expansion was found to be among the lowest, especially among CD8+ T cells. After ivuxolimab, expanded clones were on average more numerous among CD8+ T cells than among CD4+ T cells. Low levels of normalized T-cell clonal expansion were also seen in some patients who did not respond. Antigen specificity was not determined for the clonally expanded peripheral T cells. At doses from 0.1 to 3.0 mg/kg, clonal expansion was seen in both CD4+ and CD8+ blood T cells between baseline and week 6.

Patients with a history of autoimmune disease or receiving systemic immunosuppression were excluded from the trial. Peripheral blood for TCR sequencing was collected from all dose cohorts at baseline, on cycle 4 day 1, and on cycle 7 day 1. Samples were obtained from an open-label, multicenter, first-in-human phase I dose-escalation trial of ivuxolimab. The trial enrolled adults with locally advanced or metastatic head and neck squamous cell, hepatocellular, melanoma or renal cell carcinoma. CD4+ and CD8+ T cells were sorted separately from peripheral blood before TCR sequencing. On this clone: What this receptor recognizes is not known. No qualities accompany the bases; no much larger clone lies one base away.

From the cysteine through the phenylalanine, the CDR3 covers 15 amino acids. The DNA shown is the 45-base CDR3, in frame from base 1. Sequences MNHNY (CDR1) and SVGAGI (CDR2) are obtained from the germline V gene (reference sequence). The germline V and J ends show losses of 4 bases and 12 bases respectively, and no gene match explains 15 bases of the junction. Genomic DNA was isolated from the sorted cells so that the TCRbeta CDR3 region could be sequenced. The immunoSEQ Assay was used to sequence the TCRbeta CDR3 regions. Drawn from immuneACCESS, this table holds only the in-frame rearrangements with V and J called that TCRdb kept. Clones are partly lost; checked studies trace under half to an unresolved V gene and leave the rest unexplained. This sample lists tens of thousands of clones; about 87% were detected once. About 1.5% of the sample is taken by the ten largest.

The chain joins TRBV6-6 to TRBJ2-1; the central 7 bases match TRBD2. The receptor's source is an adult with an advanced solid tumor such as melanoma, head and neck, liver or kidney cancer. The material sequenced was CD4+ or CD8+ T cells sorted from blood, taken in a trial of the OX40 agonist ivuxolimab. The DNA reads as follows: TGTGCCAGCAGTTTAGATGCAGGACTAGGAGAAAGGCAGTTCTTC. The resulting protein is CASSLDAGLGERQFF.